Presented here are 20 T cell receptor beta chains from one specimen sequenced in a study of shared clonotypes between healthy human individuals. Assay used: immunoSEQ multiplex PCR; TCRdb lists only in-frame clones, some missing. Of 2 million to 2.5 million clones listed, 95% were seen once; the top ten hold around 0.13%. Specimen: naive CD4+ T cells sorted from blood. Regarding subset: CD45RA+ positively selected. Receptor source: a man younger than 35 in good health.

The V and J genes are TRBV7-2 and TRBJ2-3; TRBD2 aligns across 7 bases. The CDR3 spans 15 residues. V was clipped by 10 bases and J by 4 bases; unmatched bases: 14. Germline lookup yields CDR1 SGHTA and CDR2 FQGNSA. CDR3 bases: TGTGCCACAACCATGAGAGGAGCGGGATCAGATACGCAGTATTTT. Translation gives CATTMRGAGSDTQYF.

Details on this clone: Other DNA variants within this sample encode the same CDR3. The chain combines TRBV7-2 with TRBJ2-7; 7 positions match TRBD2. The CDR3 sequence is 15 residues long. V dropped 0 bases and J dropped 4; count of bases not matched to a gene: 6. Germline assignment: CDR1 SGHTA and CDR2 FQGNSA. CDR3: CASSLAAGVGYEQYF. The CDR3 region has the DNA TGTGCCAGCAGCTTAGCGGCGGGGGTCGGGTACGAGCAGTACTTC.

The chain uses TRBV5-4 and TRBJ2-1, with TRBD1 matching over 10 bases. Germline-derived CDR1 and CDR2 are SGHNT and YYREEE (reference sequence). This CDR3 contains 14 residues. The V and J ends lost 4 bases and 8 bases, in that order; junction bases with no gene match: 6. CDR3 coding DNA: TGTGCCAGCAGCGGGGACAGGGGAAACTATGAGCAGTTCTTC. Translated, it gives CASSGDRGNYEQFF. The full variable domain, completed using reference TRBV5-4 and TRBJ2-1, is ETGVTQSPTHLIKTRGQQVTLRCSSQSGHNTVSWYQQALGQGPQFIFQYYREEENGRGNFPPRFSGLQFPNYSSELNVNALELDDSALYLCASSGDRGNYEQFFGPGTRLTVL.

The V call is TRBV11-2, the J call TRBJ2-7; 13 nucleotides line up with TRBD2. Germline values: CDR1 SGHAT, CDR2 FQNNGV. V lost 1 base to trimming and J lost 3 bases; unmatched junction nucleotides: 0. The CDR3 is 15 residues long. This chain's CDR3 is CASSLGLAGGYEQYF. CDR3 DNA sequence: TGTGCCAGCAGCTTAGGACTAGCGGGGGGCTACGAGCAGTACTTC. The complete variable domain, with remaining parts taken from reference TRBV11-2 and TRBJ2-7, reads EAGVAQSPRYKIIEKRQSVAFWCNPISGHATLYWYQQILGQGPKLLIQFQNNGVVDDSQLPKDRFSAERLKGVDSTLKIQPAKLEDSAVYLCASSLGLAGGYEQYFGPGTRLTVT.

This clone has only one observation. The chain couples TRBV4-1 to TRBJ1-2; TRBD1 matches at 8 bases. The CDR3 runs to 15 residues. The germline V gene has CDR1 MGHRA and CDR2 YSYEKL. V was pared by 3 bases and J by 4 bases, with 7 bases of the junction left unmatched. CDR3 protein: CASSQTGAEGYGYTF. The CDR3 DNA is TGCGCCAGCAGCCAGACAGGGGCGGAAGGCTATGGCTACACCTTC.

In this sample, this clone turned up once. J is TRBJ1-6 and V is TRBV28; D is undetermined. Germline CDR1 and CDR2: MDHEN and SYDVKM. The CDR3 spans 15 residues. The ends were cut back, 3 bases at V and 9 bases at J, with 15 bases in the middle. The CDR3 bases are TGTGCCAGCAGTTTGAGACCCCACGGGATTTCACCCCTCCACTTT. It codes for CASSLRPHGISPLHF.

This clone was counted once. The V call is TRBV12-5, the J call TRBJ2-7; D remains unclear. The CDR3 consists of 18 residues. Between the trimmed V and J ends, which lost 0 bases and 0 bases, there was a span of 18 bases. Looked up from germline, CDR1 is LGHNT and CDR2 is FRNRAP. The CDR3 nucleotides read TGTGCTAGTGGTTTGGTACCTCATTCGGCCTCGAGCTCCTACGAGCAGTACTTC. It translates to CASGLVPHSASSSYEQYF.

The rearrangement links TRBV6-1 to TRBJ1-5; TRBD1 is a possible D gene (5 bases). CDR3 length: 16 residues. The germline gives CDR1 MNHNS, CDR2 SASEGT. V shed 1 base and J shed 0 bases, with 10 bases lying between them. This chain's CDR3 is CASSEVAGISNQPQHF. CDR3 nucleotide sequence: TGTGCCAGCAGTGAAGTTGCAGGGATTAGCAATCAGCCCCAGCATTTT.

This chain links TRBV7-9 with TRBJ2-5; 10 positions agree with TRBD1. Germline CDR1 and CDR2: SEHNR and FQNEAQ (reference sequence). CDR3 size: 16 residues. Unmatched junction bases numbered 9, after V lost 5 bases and J lost 3 bases. CDR3 sequence: CASSLFPGTGEETQYF. The CDR3 nucleotides are TGTGCCAGCAGCCTATTCCCCGGGACAGGGGAAGAGACCCAGTACTTC.

V gene TRBV14 combines with J gene TRBJ1-5; D gene ambiguous. Germline CDR1 reads SGHDN; CDR2 reads FVKESK. The V gene lost 2 bases and the J gene lost 6 bases, with 11 bases spanning the gap. The CDR3 extends over 14 amino acids. The CDR3 spells CASSQSGLGQPQHF. The CDR3 nucleotides are TGTGCCAGCAGCCAATCAGGCCTCGGTCAGCCCCAGCATTTT. Full variable domain (missing parts from reference TRBV14 and TRBJ1-5): EAGVTQFPSHSVIEKGQTVTLRCDPISGHDNLYWYRRVMGKEIKFLLHFVKESKQDESGMPNNRFLAERTGGTYSTLKVQPAELEDSGVYFCASSQSGLGQPQHFGDGTRLSIL.

Details on this clone: The identical CDR3 is also encoded by other nucleotide sequences in the sample. V gene TRBV19 combines with J gene TRBJ2-5; D is undetermined. Germline assignment: CDR1 LNHDA and CDR2 SQIVND (reference sequence). Trimming stripped 1 base from V and 5 bases from J, with 8 bases between. The CDR3 spans 13 residues. The CDR3 nucleotides read TGTGCCAGTAGTATAGGCGGCGCGGAGACCCAGTACTTC. Encoded protein: CASSIGGAETQYF.

The chain is built from TRBV2 and TRBJ2-7, with 7 bases identical to TRBD2. V shed 9 bases and J 0 bases; nucleotides not matched to a gene: 8. From germline, CDR1 is SNHLY and CDR2 FYNNEI. There are 14 residues in the CDR3. The CDR3 DNA follows: TGTGCCAGTCGGGGTGGCGGGGGCTCCTACGAGCAGTACTTC. It is translated as CASRGGGGSYEQYF.

V gene TRBV11-2 combines with J gene TRBJ2-1; no firm D call. Germline assignment: CDR1 SGHAT and CDR2 FQNNGV. CDR3 length equals 14 residues. Trimming removed 1 base at V and 9 bases at J, with 13 bases between. CDR3 region: CASSLADAVLEQFF. Here the CDR3 DNA reads TGTGCCAGCAGCTTAGCGGACGCGGTGCTTGAGCAGTTCTTC. The complete variable domain, with remaining parts taken from reference TRBV11-2 and TRBJ2-1, reads EAGVAQSPRYKIIEKRQSVAFWCNPISGHATLYWYQQILGQGPKLLIQFQNNGVVDDSQLPKDRFSAERLKGVDSTLKIQPAKLEDSAVYLCASSLADAVLEQFFGPGTRLTVL.

As concerns this clone: A junction end diverges from the germline sequence, so it may reflect a read error. The genes are TRBV5-1 and TRBJ1-1; D may be TRBD1 (5 bases). The CDR3 covers 13 residues. CDR1 is SGHRS, CDR2 YFSETQ, per germline. This chain's CDR3 is CASSYSGNAEAFF. The CDR3 DNA reads as TGCGCCAGCAGCTATTCAGGGAACGCTGAAGCTTTCTTT.

The chain has TRBV2 and TRBJ1-1, with D hard to call. V was pared by 2 bases and J by 0 bases, with 7 bases between. This CDR3 contains 14 residues. Per germline, CDR1 SNHLY and CDR2 FYNNEI. CDR3 loop: CASSEQEVNTEAFF. The CDR3 DNA is TGTGCCAGCAGTGAACAGGAAGTGAACACTGAAGCTTTCTTT. Full variable domain (rest looked up from reference TRBV2 and TRBJ1-1): EPEVTQTPSHQVTQMGQEVILRCVPISNHLYFYWYRQILGQKVEFLVSFYNNEISEKSEIFDDQFSVERPDGSNFTLKIRSTKLEDSAMYFCASSEQEVNTEAFFGQGTRLTVV.

The rearrangement links TRBV28 to TRBJ1-5, with TRBD1 matching over 10 bases. The CDR3 spans 16 residues. Trimming removed 5 bases from V and 7 bases from J; junction bases left unmatched: 11. Germline CDR1 MDHEN, CDR2 SYDVKM. The CDR3 DNA sequence: TGTGCCAGCAGTACCCCGGGACAGGGGCAGTCGCAGCCCCAGCATTTT. Amino acids: CASSTPGQGQSQPQHF.

The chain recombines TRBV30 with TRBJ1-2; TRBD1 matches at 12 bases. The CDR3 runs to 16 residues. The J segment lost 8 bases and the V segment lost 2 bases, leaving 12 bases of the junction unmatched. Germline V gene lookup returns CDR1 GTSNPN and CDR2 SVGIG (reference sequence). The DNA of the CDR3 is TGTGCCTGGAGTTTCCGGGACAGGGGGCGCGGAAAGGGCTACACCTTC. It specifies CAWSFRDRGRGKGYTF.

The chain links TRBV28 to TRBJ2-3; 7 bases map to TRBD2. V shed 6 bases, J shed 4 bases, and the junction held 10 bases outside the gene matches. Germline-derived CDR1 and CDR2 are MDHEN and SYDVKM. This CDR3 has 15 amino acids. The CDR3 region has the DNA TGTGCCAGCAGCCCCCAGGGAGGGTCGCCAGATACGCAGTATTTT. Residues: CASSPQGGSPDTQYF. Variable domain in full (rest from reference TRBV28 and TRBJ2-3): DVKVTQSSRYLVKRTGEKVFLECVQDMDHENMFWYRQDPGLGLRLIYFSYDVKMKEKGDIPEGYSVSREKKERFSLILESASTNQTSMYLCASSPQGGSPDTQYFGPGTRLTVL.

This clone came up once. This chain connects TRBV15 to TRBJ2-1; 10 nucleotides line up with TRBD1. Germline CDR1 reads LNHNV; CDR2 reads YYDKDF (reference sequence). V lost 5 bases, J lost 5 bases, and 6 bases stayed unmatched. This CDR3 region has 15 residues. The CDR3 reads CATSWGTGVNNEQFF. The CDR3 DNA reads as TGTGCCACCAGCTGGGGGACAGGGGTGAACAATGAGCAGTTCTTC. Based on the CDR3 plus reference TRBV15 and TRBJ2-1, the full variable domain is DAMVIQNPRYQVTQFGKPVTLSCSQTLNHNVMYWYQQKSSQAPKLLFHYYDKDFNNEADTPDNFQSRRPNTSFCFLDIRSPGLGDTAMYLCATSWGTGVNNEQFFGPGTRLTVL.

The rearrangement links TRBV19 to TRBJ2-7; TRBD2 agrees at 13 bases. V trimming: 5 bases; J trimming: 3 bases; junction bases outside the gene matches: 10. Germline V gives CDR1 LNHDA, CDR2 SQIVND (reference sequence). This CDR3 region has 17 residues. The CDR3 DNA follows: TGTGCCAGTAGTGCGACCACTAGCGGGAGGGCCAACTACGAGCAGTACTTC. Translated: CASSATTSGRANYEQYF.